The entry below describes one T cell receptor (beta chain). The sample originates from a study of blood T cell repertoires in COVID-19. Study context: Acute-phase and convalescent COVID-19 samples originated in the United States, Italy and Spain. PBMCs, B-cell-depleted T cells, or T cells provided the cDNA or gDNA that made up the material.

The length of the CDR3 is 13 residues. Germline V gives CDR1 MGHDK, CDR2 SYGVNS. V lost 2 bases to trimming and J lost 4 bases, with 9 bases between them. In the original processing: By means of reference gene primer amplification, nucleated cell counts were estimated. Libraries were prepared by immunoSEQ multiplex PCR; TCRdb keeps only in-frame clonotypes and omits some of them. V, J and clone size reflect that table, while D and trimming were determined from the DNA. The sample lists around 56,000 clones, roughly 80% seen once, with roughly 3.2% in the top ten. The sequenced material came from peripheral blood. This receptor was taken from a man in his 60s with acute or convalescent COVID-19. The chain joins TRBV25-1 to TRBJ2-7; no reliable D call. DNA of the CDR3: TGTGCCAGCAGTGAAGACACATTATACGAGCAGTACTTC. It codes for CASSEDTLYEQYF.